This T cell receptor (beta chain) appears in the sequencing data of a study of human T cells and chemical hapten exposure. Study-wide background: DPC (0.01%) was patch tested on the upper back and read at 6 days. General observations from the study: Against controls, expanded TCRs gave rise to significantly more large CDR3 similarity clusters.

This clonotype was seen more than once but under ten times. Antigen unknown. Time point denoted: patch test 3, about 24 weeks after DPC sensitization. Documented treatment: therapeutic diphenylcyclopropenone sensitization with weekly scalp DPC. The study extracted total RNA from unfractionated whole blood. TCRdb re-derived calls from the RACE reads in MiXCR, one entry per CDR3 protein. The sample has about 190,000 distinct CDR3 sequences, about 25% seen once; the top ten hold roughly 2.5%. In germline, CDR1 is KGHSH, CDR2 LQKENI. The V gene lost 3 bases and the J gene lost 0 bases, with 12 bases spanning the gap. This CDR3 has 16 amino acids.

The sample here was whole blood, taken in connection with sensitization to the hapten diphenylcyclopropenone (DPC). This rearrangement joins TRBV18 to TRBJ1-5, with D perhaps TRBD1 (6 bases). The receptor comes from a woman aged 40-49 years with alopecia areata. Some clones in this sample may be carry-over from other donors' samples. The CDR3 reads CASSPQGQPSNQPQHF. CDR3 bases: TGTGCCAGCTCACCGCAAGGACAGCCTAGCAATCAGCCCCAGCATTTT.